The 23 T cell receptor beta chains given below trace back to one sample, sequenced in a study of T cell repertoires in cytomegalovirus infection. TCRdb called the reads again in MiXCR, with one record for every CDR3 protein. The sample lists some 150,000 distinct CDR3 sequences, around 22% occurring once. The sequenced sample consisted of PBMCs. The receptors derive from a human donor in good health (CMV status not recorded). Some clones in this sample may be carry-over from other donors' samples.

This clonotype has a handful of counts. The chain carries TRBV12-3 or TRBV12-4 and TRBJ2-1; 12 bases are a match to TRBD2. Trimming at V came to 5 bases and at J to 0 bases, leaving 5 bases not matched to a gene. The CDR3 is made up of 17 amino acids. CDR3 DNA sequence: TGTGCCAGCAGTCCCCGGACTAGCGGGATCTCCTACAATGAGCAGTTCTTC. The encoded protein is CASSPRTSGISYNEQFF.

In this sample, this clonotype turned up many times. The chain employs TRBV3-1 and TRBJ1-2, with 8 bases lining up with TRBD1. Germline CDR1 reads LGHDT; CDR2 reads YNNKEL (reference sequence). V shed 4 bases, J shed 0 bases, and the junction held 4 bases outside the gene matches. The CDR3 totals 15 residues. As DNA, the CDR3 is TGTGCCAGCAGCCGCGGACAGGGAACTAACTATGGCTACACCTTC. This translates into CASSRGQGTNYGYTF.

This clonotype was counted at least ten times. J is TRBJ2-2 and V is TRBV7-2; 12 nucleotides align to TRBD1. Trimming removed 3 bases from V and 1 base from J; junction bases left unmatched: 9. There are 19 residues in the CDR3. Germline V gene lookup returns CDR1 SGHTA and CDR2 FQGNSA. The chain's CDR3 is CASSFFPGQGARNTGELFF. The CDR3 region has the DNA TGTGCCAGCAGCTTTTTCCCGGGACAGGGGGCGAGGAACACCGGGGAGCTGTTTTTT.

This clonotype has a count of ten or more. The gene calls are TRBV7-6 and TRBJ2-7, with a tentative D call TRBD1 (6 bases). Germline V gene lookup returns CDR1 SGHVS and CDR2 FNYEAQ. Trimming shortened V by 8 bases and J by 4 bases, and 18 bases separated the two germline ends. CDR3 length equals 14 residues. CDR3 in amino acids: CASATGTLSYEQYF. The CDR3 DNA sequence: TGTGCCAGCGCTACCGGGACACTCTCTTACGAGCAGTACTTC.

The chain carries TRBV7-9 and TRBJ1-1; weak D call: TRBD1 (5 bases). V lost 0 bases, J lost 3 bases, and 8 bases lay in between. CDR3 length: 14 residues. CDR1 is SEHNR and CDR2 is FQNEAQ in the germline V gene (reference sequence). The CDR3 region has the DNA TGTGCCAGCAGCTTAGCAGGGGTGGACACTGAAGCTTTCTTT. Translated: CASSLAGVDTEAFF.

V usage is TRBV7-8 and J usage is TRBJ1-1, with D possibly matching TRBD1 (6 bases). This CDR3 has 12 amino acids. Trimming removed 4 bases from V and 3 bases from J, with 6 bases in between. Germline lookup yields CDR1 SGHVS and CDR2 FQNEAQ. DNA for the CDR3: TGTGCCAGCAGCTACAGGGACACTGAAGCTTTCTTT. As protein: CASSYRDTEAFF.

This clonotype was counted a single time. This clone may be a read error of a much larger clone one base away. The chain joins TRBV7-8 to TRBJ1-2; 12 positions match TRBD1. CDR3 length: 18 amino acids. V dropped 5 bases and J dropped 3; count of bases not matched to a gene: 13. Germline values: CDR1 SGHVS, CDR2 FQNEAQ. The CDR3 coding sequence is TGTGCCAGCAGCCTCCGGGACTCCGGGACAGGGGGCGACTATGGCTACACCTTC. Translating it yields CASSLRDSGTGGDYGYTF.

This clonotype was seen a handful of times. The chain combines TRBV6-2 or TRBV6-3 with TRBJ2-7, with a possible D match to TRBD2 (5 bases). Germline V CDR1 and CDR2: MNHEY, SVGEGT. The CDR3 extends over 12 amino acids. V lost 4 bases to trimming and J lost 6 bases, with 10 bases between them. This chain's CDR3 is CASSSLASEQYF. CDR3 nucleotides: TGTGCCAGCAGTTCATTAGCGTCCGAGCAGTACTTC.

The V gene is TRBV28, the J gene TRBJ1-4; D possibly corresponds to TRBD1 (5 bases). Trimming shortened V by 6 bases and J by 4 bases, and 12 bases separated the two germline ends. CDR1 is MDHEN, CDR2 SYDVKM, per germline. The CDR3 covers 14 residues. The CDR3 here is CASRVTVLNEKLFF. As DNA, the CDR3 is TGTGCCAGCAGAGTGACAGTCCTTAATGAAAAACTGTTTTTT. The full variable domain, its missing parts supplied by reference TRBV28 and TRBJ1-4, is DVKVTQSSRYLVKRTGEKVFLECVQDMDHENMFWYRQDPGLGLRLIYFSYDVKMKEKGDIPEGYSVSREKKERFSLILESASTNQTSMYLCASRVTVLNEKLFFGSGTQLSVL.

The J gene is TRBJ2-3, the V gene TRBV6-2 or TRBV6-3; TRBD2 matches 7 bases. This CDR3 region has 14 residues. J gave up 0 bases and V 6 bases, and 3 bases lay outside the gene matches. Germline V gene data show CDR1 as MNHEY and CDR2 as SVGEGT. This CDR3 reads CASSKRGSTDTQYF. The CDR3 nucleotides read TGTGCCAGCAGCAAGCGGGGTAGCACAGATACGCAGTATTTT.

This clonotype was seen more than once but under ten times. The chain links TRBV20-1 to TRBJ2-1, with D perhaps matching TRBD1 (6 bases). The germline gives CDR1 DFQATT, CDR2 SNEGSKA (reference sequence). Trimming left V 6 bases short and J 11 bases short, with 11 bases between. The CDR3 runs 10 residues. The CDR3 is CSASWDKQFF. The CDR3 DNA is TGCAGTGCCAGCTGGGACAAGCAGTTCTTC.

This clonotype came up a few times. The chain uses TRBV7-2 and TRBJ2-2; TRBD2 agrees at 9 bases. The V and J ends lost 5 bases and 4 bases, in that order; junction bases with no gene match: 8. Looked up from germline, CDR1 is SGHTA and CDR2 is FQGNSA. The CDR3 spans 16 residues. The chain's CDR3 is CASSTFAGGATGELFF. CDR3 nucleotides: TGTGCCAGCAGCACCTTTGCGGGGGGGGCCACCGGGGAGCTGTTTTTT.

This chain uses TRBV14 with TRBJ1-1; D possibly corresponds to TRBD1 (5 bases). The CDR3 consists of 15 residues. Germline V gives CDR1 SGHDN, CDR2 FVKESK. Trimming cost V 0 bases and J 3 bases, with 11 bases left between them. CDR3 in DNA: TGTGCCAGCAGCCAAGAGGGACTGCTATACACTGAAGCTTTCTTT. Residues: CASSQEGLLYTEAFF.

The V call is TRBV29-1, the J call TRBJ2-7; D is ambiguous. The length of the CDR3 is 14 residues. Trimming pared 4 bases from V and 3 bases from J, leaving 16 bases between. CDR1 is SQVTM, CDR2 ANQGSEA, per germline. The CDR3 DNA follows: TGCAGCGTTGTACTTAGATTTGAGGACTACGAGCAGTACTTC. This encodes CSVVLRFEDYEQYF.

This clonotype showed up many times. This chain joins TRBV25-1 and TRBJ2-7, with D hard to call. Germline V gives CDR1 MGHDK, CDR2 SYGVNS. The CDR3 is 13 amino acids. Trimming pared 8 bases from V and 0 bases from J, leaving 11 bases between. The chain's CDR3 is CASVGHRSYEQYF. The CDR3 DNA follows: TGTGCCAGCGTAGGTCACCGCTCCTACGAGCAGTACTTC.

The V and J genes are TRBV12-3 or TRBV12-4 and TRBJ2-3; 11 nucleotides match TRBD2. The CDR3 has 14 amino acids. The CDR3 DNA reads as TGTGCTACCAGTTTAGCGGGGGGGACAGATACGCAGTATTTT. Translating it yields CATSLAGGTDTQYF.

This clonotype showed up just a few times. CDR3: CASSHRFAEQYF. The CDR3 DNA reads TGCGCCAGCAGCCACCGGTTCGCCGAGCAGTACTTC. This chain links TRBV4-1 with TRBJ2-7, with D unclear. The CDR3 covers 12 residues. Germline CDR1 is MGHRA and CDR2 is YSYEKL. Trimming cost V 3 bases and J 6 bases, with 9 bases left between them.

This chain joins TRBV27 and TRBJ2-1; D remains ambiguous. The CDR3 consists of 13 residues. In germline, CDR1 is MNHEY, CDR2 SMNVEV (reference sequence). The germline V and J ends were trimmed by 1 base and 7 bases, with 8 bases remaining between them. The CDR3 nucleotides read TGTGCCAGCAGTTTATTTAGCCCTAATGAGCAGTTCTTC. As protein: CASSLFSPNEQFF.

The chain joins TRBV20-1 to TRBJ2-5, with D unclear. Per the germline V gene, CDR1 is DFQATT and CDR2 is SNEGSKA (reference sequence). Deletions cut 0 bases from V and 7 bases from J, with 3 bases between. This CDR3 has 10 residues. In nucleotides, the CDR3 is TGCAGTGCTAGAGAGAGGACCCAGTACTTC. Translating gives CSARERTQYF.

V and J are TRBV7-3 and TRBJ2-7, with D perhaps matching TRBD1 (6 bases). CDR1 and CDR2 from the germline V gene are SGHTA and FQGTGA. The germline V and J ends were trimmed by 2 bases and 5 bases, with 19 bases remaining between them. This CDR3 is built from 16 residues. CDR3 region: CASSLARTVSRNEQYF. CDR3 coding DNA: TGTGCCAGCAGCTTAGCTCGGACAGTCTCACGGAACGAGCAGTACTTC.

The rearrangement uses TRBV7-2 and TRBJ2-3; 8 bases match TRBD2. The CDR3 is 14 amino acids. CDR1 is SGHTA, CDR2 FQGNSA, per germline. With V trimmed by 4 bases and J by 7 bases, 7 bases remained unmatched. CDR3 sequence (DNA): TGTGCCAGCAGCTCCCGGGGGGGCCGTAATACGCAGTATTTT. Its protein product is CASSSRGGRNTQYF.

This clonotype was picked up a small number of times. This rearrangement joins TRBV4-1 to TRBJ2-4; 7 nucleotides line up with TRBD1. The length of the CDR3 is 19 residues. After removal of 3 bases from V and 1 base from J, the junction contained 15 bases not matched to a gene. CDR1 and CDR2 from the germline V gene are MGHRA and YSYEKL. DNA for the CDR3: TGCGCCAGCAGCCAGGAAGTCACAGGGGCGAGGGTCGCCAAAAACATTCAGTACTTC. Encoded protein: CASSQEVTGARVAKNIQYF.

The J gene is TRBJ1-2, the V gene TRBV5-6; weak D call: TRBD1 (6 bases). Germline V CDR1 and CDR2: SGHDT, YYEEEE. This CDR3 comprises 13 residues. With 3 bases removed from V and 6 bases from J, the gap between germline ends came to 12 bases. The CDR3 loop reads CASSSVRGDGYTF. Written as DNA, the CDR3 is TGTGCCAGCAGCTCGGTCAGGGGTGATGGCTACACCTTC.